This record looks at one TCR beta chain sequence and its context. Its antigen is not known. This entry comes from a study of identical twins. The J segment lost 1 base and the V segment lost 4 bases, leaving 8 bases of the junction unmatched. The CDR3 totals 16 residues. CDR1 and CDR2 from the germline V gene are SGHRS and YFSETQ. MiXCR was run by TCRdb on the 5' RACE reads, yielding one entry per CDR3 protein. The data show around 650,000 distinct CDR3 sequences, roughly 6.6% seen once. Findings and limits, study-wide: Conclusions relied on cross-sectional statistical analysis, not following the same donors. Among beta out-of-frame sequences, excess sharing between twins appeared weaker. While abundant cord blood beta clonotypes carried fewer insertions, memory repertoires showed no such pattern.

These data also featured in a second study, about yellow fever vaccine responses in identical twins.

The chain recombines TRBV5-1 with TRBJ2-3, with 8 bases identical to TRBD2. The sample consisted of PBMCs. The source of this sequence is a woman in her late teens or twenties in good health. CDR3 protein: CASSPQRGPRTDTQYF. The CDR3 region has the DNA TGCGCCAGCAGCCCGCAGCGGGGGCCGCGCACAGATACGCAGTATTTT.